This record concerns one T cell receptor beta chain sequence. The CDR3 contains 14 residues. Germline loops: CDR1 SQVTM, CDR2 ANQGSEA. The junction had 6 bases not matched to a gene; V was cut back by 5 bases and J by 2 bases. This sample is part of a study of blood T cell repertoires in COVID-19. Libraries were prepared by immunoSEQ multiplex PCR; TCRdb keeps only in-frame clonotypes and omits some of them. Of some 180,000 clones listed, over 80% are singletons. The chain links TRBV29-1 to TRBJ2-3, with 8 bases fitting TRBD1. This TCR came from a woman over 75 with COVID-19, enrolled during active disease. Sequenced input: peripheral blood. The CDR3 reads CSVSDRGPTDTQYF. The CDR3 DNA follows: TGCAGCGTTTCTGACAGGGGCCCCACAGATACGCAGTATTTT.